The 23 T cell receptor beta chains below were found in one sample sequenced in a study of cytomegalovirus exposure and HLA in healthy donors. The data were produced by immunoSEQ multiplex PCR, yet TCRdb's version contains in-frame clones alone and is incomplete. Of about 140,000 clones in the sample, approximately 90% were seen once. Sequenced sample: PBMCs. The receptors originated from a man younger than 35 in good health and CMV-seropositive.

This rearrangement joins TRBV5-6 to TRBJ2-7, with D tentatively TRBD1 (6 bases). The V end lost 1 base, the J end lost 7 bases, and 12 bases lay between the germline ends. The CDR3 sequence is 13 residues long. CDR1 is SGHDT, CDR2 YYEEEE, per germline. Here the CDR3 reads CASSLPRGWEQYF. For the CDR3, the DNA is TGTGCCAGCAGCTTGCCCAGGGGATGGGAGCAGTACTTC.

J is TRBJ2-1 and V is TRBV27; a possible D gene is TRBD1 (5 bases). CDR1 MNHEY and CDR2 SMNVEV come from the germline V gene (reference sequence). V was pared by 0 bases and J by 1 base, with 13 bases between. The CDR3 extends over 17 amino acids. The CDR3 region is CASSLSLAGWSYNEQFF. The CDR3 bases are TGTGCCAGCAGTTTATCGTTAGCAGGGTGGTCCTACAATGAGCAGTTCTTC.

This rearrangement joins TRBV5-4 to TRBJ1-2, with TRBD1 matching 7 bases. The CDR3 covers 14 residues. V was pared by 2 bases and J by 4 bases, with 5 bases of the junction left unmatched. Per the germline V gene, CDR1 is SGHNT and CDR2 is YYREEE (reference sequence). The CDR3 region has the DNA TGTGCCAGCAGCTTTAGGGACAGAGGCTATGGCTACACCTTC. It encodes CASSFRDRGYGYTF.

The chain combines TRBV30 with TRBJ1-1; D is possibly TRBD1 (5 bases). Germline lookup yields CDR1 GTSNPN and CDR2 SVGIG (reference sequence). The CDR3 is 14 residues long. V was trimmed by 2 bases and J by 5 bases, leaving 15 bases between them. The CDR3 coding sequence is TGTGCCTGGAGTTATTTAGGGGTTGGGACTGAAGCTTTCTTT. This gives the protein CAWSYLGVGTEAFF.

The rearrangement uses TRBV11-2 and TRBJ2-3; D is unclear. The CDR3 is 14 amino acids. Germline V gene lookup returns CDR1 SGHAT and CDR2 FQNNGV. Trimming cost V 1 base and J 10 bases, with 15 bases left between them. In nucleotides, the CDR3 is TGTGCCAGCAGCTTAGCCTATCCTGGCGAGGCGCAGTATTTT. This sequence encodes CASSLAYPGEAQYF.

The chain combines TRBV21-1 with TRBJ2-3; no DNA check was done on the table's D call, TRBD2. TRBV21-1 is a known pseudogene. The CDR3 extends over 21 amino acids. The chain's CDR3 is CASSKGSTSGLVITSTDTQYF. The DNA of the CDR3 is TGTGCCAGCAGCAAAGGGTCCACTAGCGGTCTCGTTATCACTAGCACAGATACGCAGTATTTT.

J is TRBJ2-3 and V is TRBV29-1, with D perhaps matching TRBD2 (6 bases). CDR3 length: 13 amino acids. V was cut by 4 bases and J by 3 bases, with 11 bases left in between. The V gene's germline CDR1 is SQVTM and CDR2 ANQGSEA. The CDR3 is CSVAGDGTDTQYF. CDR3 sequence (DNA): TGCAGCGTTGCGGGGGATGGGACAGATACGCAGTATTTT.

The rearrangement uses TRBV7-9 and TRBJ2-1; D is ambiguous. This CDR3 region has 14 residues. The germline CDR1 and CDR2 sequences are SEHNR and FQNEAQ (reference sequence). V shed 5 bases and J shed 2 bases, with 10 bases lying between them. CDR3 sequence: CASSLPFPYNEQFF. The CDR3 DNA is TGTGCCAGCAGCCTTCCTTTCCCCTACAATGAGCAGTTCTTC.

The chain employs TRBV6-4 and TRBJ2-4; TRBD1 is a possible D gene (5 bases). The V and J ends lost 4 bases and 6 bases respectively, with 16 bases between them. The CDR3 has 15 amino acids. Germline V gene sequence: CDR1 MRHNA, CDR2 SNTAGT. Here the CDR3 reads CASSASDTTVNIQYF. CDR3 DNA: TGTGCCAGCAGTGCTTCGGACACCACAGTAAACATTCAGTACTTC.

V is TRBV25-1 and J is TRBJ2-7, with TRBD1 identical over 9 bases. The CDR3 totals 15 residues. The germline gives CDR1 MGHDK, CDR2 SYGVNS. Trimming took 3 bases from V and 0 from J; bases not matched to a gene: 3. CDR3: CASSEGQGGSYEQYF. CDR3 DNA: TGTGCCAGCAGTGAGGGACAGGGAGGCTCCTACGAGCAGTACTTC.

CDR3 nucleotides: TGTGCCTGGAGTGTACAGAGAGGCCTAGCGGGCTTGAATGAGCAGTTCTTC. Protein: CAWSVQRGLAGLNEQFF. The chain couples TRBV30 to TRBJ2-1, with TRBD2 identical over 8 bases. Germline V gene lookup returns CDR1 GTSNPN and CDR2 SVGIG (reference sequence). The CDR3 length is 17 residues. The ends lost 0 bases at V and 7 bases at J; junction bases unmatched: 14.

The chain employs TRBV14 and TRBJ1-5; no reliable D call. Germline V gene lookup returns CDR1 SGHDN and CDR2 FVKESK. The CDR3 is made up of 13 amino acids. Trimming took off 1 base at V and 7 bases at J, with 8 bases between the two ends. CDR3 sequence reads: CASSQAGFQPQHF. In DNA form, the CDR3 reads TGTGCCAGCAGCCAAGCGGGATTCCAGCCCCAGCATTTT.

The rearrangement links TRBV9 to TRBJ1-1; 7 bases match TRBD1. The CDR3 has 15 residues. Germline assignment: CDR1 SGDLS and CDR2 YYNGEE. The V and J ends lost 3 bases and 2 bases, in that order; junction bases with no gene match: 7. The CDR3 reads CASSATGTTNTEAFF. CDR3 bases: TGTGCCAGCAGCGCGACAGGGACAACCAACACTGAAGCTTTCTTT.

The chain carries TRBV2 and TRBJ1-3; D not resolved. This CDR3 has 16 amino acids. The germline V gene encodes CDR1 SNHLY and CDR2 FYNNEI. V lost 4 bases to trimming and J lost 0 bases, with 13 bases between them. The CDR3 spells CASSVEGSSSGNTIYF. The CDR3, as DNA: TGTGCCAGCAGTGTGGAGGGAAGTAGCTCTGGAAACACCATATATTTT.

CDR3 in DNA: TGTGCTAGTGGTTTGGCCCGACAAGGGGCCCAGCATTTT. Protein sequence: CASGLARQGAQHF. The chain is built from TRBV12-5 and TRBJ1-5; a possible D gene is TRBD1 (5 bases). CDR3 length: 13 amino acids. Germline CDR1 and CDR2: LGHNT and FRNRAP. Trimming left V 1 base short and J 11 bases short, with 12 bases between.

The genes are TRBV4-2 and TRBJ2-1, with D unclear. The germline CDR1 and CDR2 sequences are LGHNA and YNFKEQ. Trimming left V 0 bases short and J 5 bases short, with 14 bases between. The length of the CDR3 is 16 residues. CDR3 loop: CASSQDIPPPNNEQFF. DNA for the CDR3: TGTGCCAGCAGCCAAGATATACCCCCCCCTAACAATGAGCAGTTCTTC.

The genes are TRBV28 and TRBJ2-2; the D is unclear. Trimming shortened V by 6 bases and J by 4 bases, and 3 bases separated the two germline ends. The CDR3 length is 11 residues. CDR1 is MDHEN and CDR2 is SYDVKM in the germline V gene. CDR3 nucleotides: TGTGCCAGCAGCTTCACCGGGGAGCTGTTTTTT. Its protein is CASSFTGELFF.

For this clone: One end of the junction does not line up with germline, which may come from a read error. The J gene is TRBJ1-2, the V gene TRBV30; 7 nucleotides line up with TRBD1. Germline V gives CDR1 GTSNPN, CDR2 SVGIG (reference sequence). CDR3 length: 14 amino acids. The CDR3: CAHNILAGGYGHTF. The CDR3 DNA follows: TGTGCCCACAACATACTAGCAGGGGGATATGGCCACACCTTC.

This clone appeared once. The CDR3 nucleotides read TGCGCCAGCACGGGGGATAAGACCCAGTACTTC. Its protein is CASTGDKTQYF. The chain couples TRBV5-1 to TRBJ2-5; a weak D match, TRBD2 (6 bases). The CDR3 loop spans 11 amino acids. Trimming removed 6 bases at V and 6 bases at J, with 9 bases between. From germline, CDR1 is SGHRS and CDR2 YFSETQ.

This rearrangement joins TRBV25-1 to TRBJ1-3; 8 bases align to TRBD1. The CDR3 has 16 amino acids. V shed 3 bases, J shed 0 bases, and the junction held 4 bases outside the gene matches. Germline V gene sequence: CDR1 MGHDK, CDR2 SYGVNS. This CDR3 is CASSDWDRSSGNTIYF. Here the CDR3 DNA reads TGTGCCAGCAGTGATTGGGACAGGAGCTCTGGAAACACCATATATTTT.

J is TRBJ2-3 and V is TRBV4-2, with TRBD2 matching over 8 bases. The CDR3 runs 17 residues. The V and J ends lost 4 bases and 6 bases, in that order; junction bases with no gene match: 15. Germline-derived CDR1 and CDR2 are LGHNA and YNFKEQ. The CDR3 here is CASSLAGSAGGGDTQYF. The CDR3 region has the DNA TGTGCCAGCAGCCTGGCCGGGAGCGCGGGGGGTGGGGATACGCAGTATTTT.

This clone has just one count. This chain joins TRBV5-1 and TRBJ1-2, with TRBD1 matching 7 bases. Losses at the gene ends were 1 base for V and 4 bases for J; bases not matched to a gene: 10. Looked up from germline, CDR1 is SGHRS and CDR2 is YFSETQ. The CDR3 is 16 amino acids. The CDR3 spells CASSLYGQGGGYGYTF. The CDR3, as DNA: TGCGCCAGCAGCTTGTATGGCCAGGGGGGTGGCTATGGCTACACCTTC.

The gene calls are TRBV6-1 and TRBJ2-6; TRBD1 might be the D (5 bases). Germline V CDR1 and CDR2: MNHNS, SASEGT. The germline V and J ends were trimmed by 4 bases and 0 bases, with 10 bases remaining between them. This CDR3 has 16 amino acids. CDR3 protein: CASSVWGSSGANVLTF. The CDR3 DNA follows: TGTGCCAGCAGTGTTTGGGGCAGCTCTGGGGCCAACGTCCTGACTTTC.